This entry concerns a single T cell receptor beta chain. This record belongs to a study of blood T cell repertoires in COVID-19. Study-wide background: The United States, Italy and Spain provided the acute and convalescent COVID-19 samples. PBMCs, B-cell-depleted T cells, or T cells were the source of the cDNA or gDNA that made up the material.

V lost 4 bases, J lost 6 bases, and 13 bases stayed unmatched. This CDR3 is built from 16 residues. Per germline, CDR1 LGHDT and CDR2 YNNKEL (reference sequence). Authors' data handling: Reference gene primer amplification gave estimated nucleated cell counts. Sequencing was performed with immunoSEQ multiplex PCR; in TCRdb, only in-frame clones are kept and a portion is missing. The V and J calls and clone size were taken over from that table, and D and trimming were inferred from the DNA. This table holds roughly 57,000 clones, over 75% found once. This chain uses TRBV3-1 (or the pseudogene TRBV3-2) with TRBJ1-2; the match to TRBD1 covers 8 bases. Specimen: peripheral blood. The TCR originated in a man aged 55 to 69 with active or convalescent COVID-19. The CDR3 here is CASSRLNGQGLNGYTF. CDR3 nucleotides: TGTGCCAGCAGCCGCTTAAATGGACAGGGACTAAATGGCTACACCTTC.